This entry lists 27 T cell receptor beta chains sequenced from one sample in a study of T-cell memory formation after mild COVID-19. TCRdb analysed the 5' RACE reads with MiXCR anew, one entry per CDR3 protein. The sample shows roughly 510,000 distinct CDR3 sequences, around 15% of them seen only once. Sequenced: PBMCs or a T cell subset sorted from them (not recorded which). These TCRs come from an adult woman who had mild COVID-19 (a few samples of this study predate the infection). Cell type and time point are not known.

This clonotype was recorded many times. The chain links TRBV24-1 to TRBJ2-5, with TRBD2 matching 8 bases. The germline gives CDR1 KGHDR, CDR2 SFDVKD. The CDR3 runs 16 residues. Germline trimming cut 4 bases from V and 4 bases from J; bases unmatched to any gene: 10. For the CDR3, the DNA is TGTGCCACCAGTGAAGGTTACGGGAGGGCCTCAGAGACCCAGTACTTC. It is translated as CATSEGYGRASETQYF.

In this sample, this clonotype turned up a few times. The V and J genes are TRBV6-6 and TRBJ2-3, with TRBD2 matching over 13 bases. Germline CDR1 reads MNHNY; CDR2 reads SVGAGI (reference sequence). V gave up 4 bases and J gave up 3 bases; unmatched junction bases: 7. This CDR3 has 17 residues. In nucleotides, the CDR3 is TGTGCCAGCAGTTCGGGACTAGCGGGATATCGGACAGATACGCAGTATTTT. Protein sequence: CASSSGLAGYRTDTQYF.

This clonotype turned up a few times. The chain couples TRBV30 to TRBJ1-2; D is perhaps TRBD1 (6 bases). The CDR3 is 18 residues long. Germline values: CDR1 GTSNPN, CDR2 SVGIG (reference sequence). The V end was cut by 2 bases, the J end by 3 bases, with 25 bases between. The CDR3 sequence is CAWSKPGQTYYAHYGYTF. CDR3 sequence (DNA): TGTGCCTGGAGTAAACCCGGACAGACTTATTATGCCCACTATGGCTACACCTTC. The full variable domain, rest sourced from reference TRBV30 and TRBJ1-2, is SQTIHQWPATLVQPVGSPLSLECTVEGTSNPNLYWYRQAAGRGLQLLFYSVGIGQISSEVPQNLSASRPQDRQFILSSKKLLLSDSGFYLCAWSKPGQTYYAHYGYTFGSGTRLTVV.

This clonotype was observed a handful of times. This rearrangement joins TRBV7-2 to TRBJ2-5; 8 bases map to TRBD2. CDR1 SGHTA and CDR2 FQGNSA come from the germline V gene. The CDR3 spans 16 residues. The J segment lost 2 bases and the V segment lost 1 base, leaving 6 bases of the junction unmatched. The CDR3, as DNA: TGTGCCAGCAGCTTAGGAGGACTAGCTCCTCAAGAGACCCAGTACTTC. This gives the protein CASSLGGLAPQETQYF.

V usage is TRBV14 and J usage is TRBJ2-1, with D possibly being TRBD1 (5 bases). Germline V gene data show CDR1 as SGHDN and CDR2 as FVKESK. V was clipped by 3 bases and J by 6 bases, with 9 bases between them. CDR3 length: 13 residues. DNA for the CDR3: TGTGCCAGCAGCCAGCAGCAGGGCAATGAGCAGTTCTTC. Encoded protein: CASSQQQGNEQFF.

J is TRBJ2-6 and V is TRBV7-2; 14 bases are shared with TRBD2. This CDR3 contains 19 residues. V shed 1 base and J 2 bases; nucleotides not matched to a gene: 4. Germline V lookup: CDR1 SGHTA, CDR2 FQGNSA. CDR3 coding DNA: TGTGCCAGCAGCTTAGGGCGGGGACTAGCGGGAGCTGGGGCCAACGTCCTGACTTTC. Its translation is CASSLGRGLAGAGANVLTF. The full variable domain, with the rest looked up from reference TRBV7-2 and TRBJ2-6, is GAGVSQSPSNKVTEKGKDVELRCDPISGHTALYWYRQSLGQGLEFLIYFQGNSAPDKSGLPSDRFSAERTGGSVSTLTIQRTQQEDSAVYLCASSLGRGLAGAGANVLTFGAGSRLTVL.

The CDR3 is CASSRTGWTEAFF. CDR3 sequence (DNA): TGTGCCAGCAGCCGGACAGGGTGGACTGAAGCTTTCTTT. V is TRBV5-6 and J is TRBJ1-1; 8 bases line up with TRBD1. Per germline, CDR1 SGHDT and CDR2 YYEEEE. The V and J ends lost 4 bases and 5 bases, in that order; junction bases with no gene match: 4. The CDR3 is 13 amino acids.

Regarding this clonotype: The final CDR3 position lacks the conserved phenylalanine or tryptophan, pointing to a likely read error. It is unclear where the CDR3 begins or ends on the DNA, so no DNA is shown, and the CDR3 is as TCRdb lists it. The chain combines TRBV4-2 with TRBJ1-2; the table's D call, TRBD1, was not checked against the DNA. CDR1 is LGHNA and CDR2 is YNFKEQ in the germline V gene. The CDR3 adds up to 11 amino acids, both ends counted. The CDR3 here is CASSQDRETVV.

V and J are TRBV5-6 and TRBJ2-7, with 9 bases aligning to TRBD1. Trimming cost V 4 bases and J 6 bases; bases outside gene matches: 8. Germline V CDR1 and CDR2: SGHDT, YYEEEE. This CDR3 is 14 amino acids long. The CDR3: CASSVTGQGSEQYF. Written as DNA, the CDR3 is TGTGCCAGCAGCGTTACGGGACAGGGCAGCGAGCAGTACTTC.

V gene TRBV10-2 combines with J gene TRBJ2-1; 7 bases fit TRBD1. Germline CDR1 reads WSHSY; CDR2 reads SAAADI. The CDR3 extends over 12 amino acids. Trimming took 6 bases from V and 7 from J; bases not matched to a gene: 3. CDR3: CASRGTVNEQFF. The DNA for the CDR3 is TGCGCCAGCAGAGGGACAGTTAATGAGCAGTTCTTC.

Only a few counts were recorded for this clonotype. The chain has TRBV25-1 and TRBJ2-7; the D call may be TRBD1 or TRBD2 (5 bases each). Germline V gene sequence: CDR1 MGHDK, CDR2 SYGVNS. This CDR3 has 18 amino acids. V lost 5 bases and J lost 2, with 25 bases in between. The CDR3 coding sequence is TGTGCCAGCAGTTCACCCTCGTGGGGACGCAGAGGGGCCTACGAGCAGTACTTC. Translation: CASSSPSWGRRGAYEQYF.

This clonotype came up a few times. The rearrangement links TRBV15 to TRBJ2-2; D unresolved. This CDR3 is 15 amino acids long. The V end was cut by 0 bases, the J end by 8 bases, with 13 bases between. The germline V gene encodes CDR1 LNHNV and CDR2 YYDKDF (reference sequence). CDR3 in DNA: TGTGCCACCAGCAGAGAAAAAGCCTCCCGAGGGGAGCTGTTTTTT. This codes for CATSREKASRGELFF.

In its sample, this clonotype was seen a few times. This sequence joins TRBV6-2 or TRBV6-3 and TRBJ2-3; D might be TRBD2 (6 bases). The V end lost 6 bases, the J end lost 5 bases, and 12 bases lay between the germline ends. The CDR3 consists of 13 residues. Per the germline V gene, CDR1 is MNHEY and CDR2 is SVGEGT. CDR3 in DNA: TGTGCCAGCAGCTGGAGGGTAATAGATACGCAGTATTTT. Residues: CASSWRVIDTQYF.

This clonotype has only a few counts. CDR3 in amino acids: CASRRGSQETQYF. CDR3 nucleotide sequence: TGTGCCAGCAGACGGGGGTCGCAAGAGACCCAGTACTTC. The J gene is TRBJ2-5, the V gene TRBV14, with D possibly TRBD2 on 6 matching bases. V lost 6 bases, J lost 2 bases, and 10 bases lay in between. This CDR3 contains 13 residues. CDR1 is SGHDN and CDR2 is FVKESK in the germline V gene.

The chain has TRBV19 and TRBJ2-1; D is unclear. Trimming left V 5 bases short and J 7 bases short, with 3 bases between. CDR1 is LNHDA, CDR2 SQIVND, per germline (reference sequence). The CDR3 length is 10 residues. CDR3: CASSWNEQFF. Here the CDR3 DNA reads TGTGCCAGTAGTTGGAATGAGCAGTTCTTC.

Only a few counts were recorded for this clonotype. The genes are TRBV25-1 and TRBJ2-1; 8 bases fit TRBD1. V lost 6 bases, J lost 8 bases, and 6 bases stayed unmatched. In germline, CDR1 is MGHDK, CDR2 SYGVNS. This CDR3 spans 13 amino acids. The CDR3 nucleotides are TGTGCCAGCAGCGAGGGACAGGACCATGAGCAGTTCTTC. Residues: CASSEGQDHEQFF. Variable domain in full (rest from reference TRBV25-1 and TRBJ2-1): EADIYQTPRYLVIGTGKKITLECSQTMGHDKMYWYQQDPGMELHLIHYSYGVNSTEKGDLSSESTVSRIRTEHFPLTLESARPSHTSQYLCASSEGQDHEQFFGPGTRLTVL.

The chain recombines TRBV4-3 with TRBJ2-7; TRBD2 is a possible D gene (6 bases). V lost 1 base, J lost 2 bases, and 9 bases lay in between. Germline lookup yields CDR1 LGHNA and CDR2 YSLEER. The CDR3 spans 14 residues. The CDR3 spells CASSQGGGTYEQYF. The CDR3 region has the DNA TGCGCCAGCAGCCAAGGAGGAGGGACCTACGAGCAGTACTTC.

This clonotype was seen only a few times. The genes are TRBV24-1 and TRBJ2-7, with TRBD2 matching 14 bases. The V gene end was trimmed by 0 bases and the J gene end by 6 bases; junction bases not matched to a gene: 21. This CDR3 region has 22 residues. Germline V gene sequence: CDR1 KGHDR, CDR2 SFDVKD. CDR3 loop: CATSDLRWRVGLAGGGDGEQYF. The DNA of the CDR3 is TGTGCCACCAGTGATTTGCGGTGGCGGGTTGGACTAGCGGGAGGAGGAGACGGCGAGCAGTACTTC.

The CDR3 is CASSSDPLAGGHGDTQYF. The CDR3 nucleotides read TGTGCCAGCAGCTCGGATCCCCTAGCGGGGGGGCATGGAGATACGCAGTATTTT. This chain connects TRBV5-5 to TRBJ2-3; TRBD2 matches 12 bases. The junction had 13 bases not matched to a gene; V was cut back by 3 bases and J by 5 bases. This CDR3 is 18 amino acids long. Germline CDR1 reads SGHKS; CDR2 reads YYEKEE (reference sequence).

In this sample, this clonotype turned up a few times. In DNA, the CDR3 is TGTGCCAGCAGCCTATCGGGTCTCATTTCCGAGCAGTACTTC. Its translation is CASSLSGLISEQYF. The gene calls are TRBV7-2 and TRBJ2-7; D unclear. This CDR3 is 14 amino acids long. Germline CDR1 reads SGHTA; CDR2 reads FQGNSA. Trimming took 5 bases from V and 6 from J, leaving 17 bases between them.

V gene TRBV24-1 combines with J gene TRBJ2-5; 7 bases agree with TRBD2. The CDR3 spans 14 residues. Germline CDR1 is KGHDR and CDR2 is SFDVKD. V trimming: 5 bases; J trimming: 4 bases; junction bases outside the gene matches: 6. CDR3 sequence (DNA): TGTGCCACCAGTGCCGTGGCGGGAGTAGAGACCCAGTACTTC. It codes for CATSAVAGVETQYF.

The rearrangement uses TRBV5-1 and TRBJ2-7; D is perhaps TRBD1 (6 bases). V lost 1 base to trimming and J lost 2 bases, with 10 bases between them. The CDR3 extends over 14 amino acids. CDR1 SGHRS and CDR2 YFSETQ come from the germline V gene. In nucleotides, the CDR3 is TGCGCCAGCAGCTTGACCGGGACACCCTACGAGCAGTACTTC. Protein: CASSLTGTPYEQYF.

This clonotype occurred a few times. CDR3 sequence reads: CASSVALASGSGEQYF. CDR3 coding DNA: TGTGCCAGCAGCGTAGCTCTGGCTAGCGGGAGCGGCGAGCAGTACTTC. The chain links TRBV9 to TRBJ2-7; 10 bases fit TRBD2. The junction had 9 bases not matched to a gene; V was cut back by 0 bases and J by 6 bases. CDR3 length: 16 amino acids. Germline V gives CDR1 SGDLS, CDR2 YYNGEE.

This clonotype was counted between two and nine times. The rearrangement joins TRBV4-2 to TRBJ2-3; 8 positions agree with TRBD1. Trimming removed 2 bases from V and 2 bases from J; junction bases left unmatched: 3. In germline, CDR1 is LGHNA, CDR2 YNFKEQ. CDR3 length equals 15 residues. The CDR3 DNA reads as TGTGCCAGCAGCCAAAGGACAGGGCCCACAGATACGCAGTATTTT. Amino acid sequence: CASSQRTGPTDTQYF.

The chain's CDR3 is CASSLRGLDSPLHF. In DNA, the CDR3 is TGCGCCAGCAGCTTAAGGGGATTGGATTCACCCCTCCACTTT. This sequence joins TRBV5-1 and TRBJ1-6, with D perhaps matching TRBD1 (5 bases). Germline V gives CDR1 SGHRS, CDR2 YFSETQ. The CDR3 has 14 amino acids. The V end lost 2 bases, the J end lost 8 bases, and 11 bases lay between the germline ends.

V and J are TRBV5-1 and TRBJ1-1, with 9 bases fitting TRBD1. CDR1 SGHRS and CDR2 YFSETQ come from the germline V gene. The ends lost 1 base at V and 7 bases at J; junction bases unmatched: 11. There are 16 residues in the CDR3. DNA of the CDR3: TGCGCCAGCAGCTTGAGCGTGTGGGAGACAGGGGGTGAAGCTTTCTTT. As protein: CASSLSVWETGGEAFF.

This clonotype was seen only a few times. The rearrangement joins TRBV3-1 to TRBJ2-1; a weak D match, TRBD1 (7 bases). This CDR3 spans 16 amino acids. Germline assignment: CDR1 LGHDT and CDR2 YNNKEL (reference sequence). The V and J ends lost 5 bases and 8 bases respectively, with 22 bases between them. The CDR3 nucleotides are TGTGCCAGCAGCTCTCGCGCAGGGGGGAACGCGGATGAGCAGTTCTTC. It specifies CASSSRAGGNADEQFF.